In its sample, the clone carrying this T cell receptor beta chain was seen once. Its antigen is unidentified. The method was immunoSEQ multiplex PCR; TCRdb's version includes in-frame clones alone and lacks a portion of them. The profile covers more than 2,000,000 clones, with approximately 92% appearing a single time and about 0.13% taken by the ten largest. These data are taken from a study of shared clonotypes between healthy human individuals. Overall study: Used for every donor were three CD4 naive, three CD4 memory, two CD8 naive and one CD8 memory plate. Findings and caveats of the study: The four-donor shared clonotypes exceeded non-shared clonotypes in generation probability, with non-shared ones scoring lower.

The CDR3 is made up of 15 amino acids. With 5 bases clipped from V and 3 bases from J, the junction kept 7 bases outside the gene matches. The germline gives CDR1 SGHRS, CDR2 YFSETQ. The chain couples TRBV5-1 to TRBJ2-7, with TRBD2 matching 11 bases. The sequencing sample was made of naive CD4+ T cells sorted from blood. Subset: CD45RA+ positively selected. This sequence originates from a man aged 18 to 29 in good health. The CDR3 sequence: CASRGVTSGSYEQYF. Written as DNA, the CDR3 is TGCGCCAGCAGAGGGGTTACTAGCGGGAGCTACGAGCAGTACTTC. The whole variable domain, filled in from reference TRBV5-1 and TRBJ2-7, reads KAGVTQTPRYLIKTRGQQVTLSCSPISGHRSVSWYQQTPGQGLQFLFEYFSETQRNKGNFPGRFSGRQFSNSRSEMNVSTLELGDSALYLCASRGVTSGSYEQYFGPGTRLTVT.